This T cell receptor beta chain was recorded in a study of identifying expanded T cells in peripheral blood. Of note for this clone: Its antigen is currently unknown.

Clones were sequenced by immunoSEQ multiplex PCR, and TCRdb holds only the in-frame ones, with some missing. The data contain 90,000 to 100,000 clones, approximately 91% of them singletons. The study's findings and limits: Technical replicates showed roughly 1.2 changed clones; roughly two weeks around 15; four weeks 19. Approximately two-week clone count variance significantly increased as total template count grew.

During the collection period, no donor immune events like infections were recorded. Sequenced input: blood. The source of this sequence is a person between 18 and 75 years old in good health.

The CDR3, as DNA: TGTGCCAGCAGTTACTCGTGGGATAGCGGGGGGGATGAGCAGTTCTTC. This gives the protein CASSYSWDSGGDEQFF. This sequence joins TRBV6-5 and TRBJ2-1, with 11 nucleotides matching TRBD2. Trimming removed 0 bases from V and 8 bases from J; junction bases left unmatched: 6. This CDR3 contains 16 residues. Germline assignment: CDR1 MNHEY and CDR2 SVGAGI.